This T cell receptor (beta chain) originates from a study of shared clonotypes between healthy human individuals. Study in general: Per donor, CD8 memory used one plate, CD8 naive used two, CD4 memory used three and CD4 naive used three.

A single count supports this clone. At one boundary the junction diverges from the germline segment, which might be a read error. Naive CD8 cells lacked CD45RO, underwent positive selection for CCR7 and left out terminally differentiated effector memory CD45RA+ cells. Looked up from germline, CDR1 is SGHRS and CDR2 is YFSETQ. This CDR3 has 15 residues. Deep level was the assay's run setting. The assay was immunoSEQ multiplex PCR, and TCRdb's table has in-frame clones only and misses some. The data hold roughly 2.1 million clones, with 93% observed a single time. The chain employs TRBV5-1 and TRBJ2-3; D is unresolved. The clonotype was recovered from a man in his late teens or twenties in good health. Some clones in this sample may be carry-over from other donors' samples. Material for sequencing was naive CD8+ T cells from PBMCs. The CDR3 bases are TGCGCCAGCACCTTGGTCGGTGCTAGCACAGATACGCAGTATTTT. This gives the protein CASTLVGASTDTQYF.